Each of the 21 T cell receptor beta chains below was sequenced from the same sample in a study of response to subunit inactivated influenza vaccine. Via MiXCR, TCRdb re-called the RT-PCR reads, giving one row per CDR3 protein. The data show 500,000 to 600,000 distinct CDR3 sequences, about 15% seen once. The sequencing here drew on PBMCs from blood, taken roughly 12 days after vaccination. The receptor set was obtained from a man in his forties or fifties who received an inactivated influenza vaccine.

This clonotype came up a few times. The V call is TRBV7-3, the J call TRBJ2-5; D may be TRBD1 (6 bases). Trimming removed 5 bases at V and 4 bases at J, with 11 bases between. CDR1 and CDR2 from the germline V gene are SGHTA and FQGTGA. The CDR3 runs 13 residues. In DNA, the CDR3 is TGTGCCAGCAGCCCAGGGGTTTTAGAGACCCAGTACTTC. It specifies CASSPGVLETQYF.

The V gene is TRBV20-1, the J gene TRBJ2-1; 9 positions agree with TRBD2. The CDR3 is made up of 16 amino acids. Germline V CDR1 and CDR2: DFQATT, SNEGSKA (reference sequence). Trimming removed 1 base from V and 6 bases from J; junction bases left unmatched: 10. CDR3 amino acids: CSARGAVAGVGNEQFF. CDR3 in DNA: TGCAGTGCTAGAGGGGCGGTAGCGGGAGTAGGCAATGAGCAGTTCTTC.

This clonotype was recorded a few times. This chain links TRBV29-1 with TRBJ2-1; the match to TRBD2 covers 13 bases. Germline V gene data show CDR1 as SQVTM and CDR2 as ANQGSEA. The length of the CDR3 is 16 residues. J gave up 0 bases and V 3 bases, and 2 bases lay outside the gene matches. The CDR3: CSVETSGRSSYNEQFF. The CDR3 DNA sequence: TGCAGCGTTGAGACTAGCGGGAGGAGCTCCTACAATGAGCAGTTCTTC.

Only a few counts were recorded for this clonotype. This chain's CDR3 is CASTVTGREQYF. The CDR3 DNA reads as TGTGCCAGCACCGTGACCGGGCGCGAGCAGTACTTC. The rearrangement links TRBV21-1 to TRBJ2-7; the listed D gene, TRBD1, was not tested against the DNA. TRBV21-1 is classified as a pseudogene. CDR3 length: 12 residues.

The J gene is TRBJ1-4, the V gene TRBV6-5; weak D call: TRBD1 (6 bases). Trimming took 2 bases from V and 7 from J, leaving 8 bases between them. Germline V CDR1 and CDR2: MNHEY, SVGAGI. This CDR3 comprises 13 residues. CDR3 sequence: CASSYNRVEKLFF. The CDR3 DNA is TGTGCCAGCAGTTACAACAGGGTTGAAAAACTGTTTTTT.

This clonotype has a count of ten or more. The chain links TRBV12-3 or TRBV12-4 to TRBJ2-1; 12 positions match TRBD2. This CDR3 is built from 15 residues. The V and J ends lost 4 bases and 10 bases, in that order; junction bases with no gene match: 8. The CDR3 bases are TGTGCCAGCAGTTGGACTAGCGGGAAGGGGGCGGAGCAGTTCTTC. Amino acid sequence: CASSWTSGKGAEQFF.

This rearrangement joins TRBV24-1 to TRBJ2-7; D uncertain. CDR1 and CDR2 from the germline V gene are KGHDR and SFDVKD. The CDR3 sequence is 16 residues long. The V gene lost 3 bases and the J gene lost 7 bases, with 21 bases spanning the gap. The CDR3 reads CATSDHRLTRLGEQYF. The CDR3 nucleotides read TGTGCCACCAGTGATCACCGGCTGACCCGCCTGGGGGAGCAGTACTTC.

This clonotype was counted only a few times. The chain joins TRBV29-1 to TRBJ2-3; D may match TRBD1 or TRBD2 (5 bases each). V was trimmed by 3 bases and J by 7 bases, leaving 8 bases between them. Germline V lookup: CDR1 SQVTM, CDR2 ANQGSEA. This CDR3 is built from 11 residues. This CDR3 reads CSVERGYTQYF. The CDR3 DNA reads as TGCAGCGTTGAGAGGGGATATACGCAGTATTTT.

This clonotype was detected only a few times. The chain links TRBV9 to TRBJ2-4, with D maybe TRBD2 (5 bases). The germline V gene has CDR1 SGDLS and CDR2 YYNGEE. The CDR3 runs 15 residues. With 0 bases removed from V and 0 bases from J, the gap between germline ends came to 7 bases. The CDR3 nucleotides are TGTGCCAGCAGCGTAGGGACTCTAGCCAAAAACATTCAGTACTTC. This sequence encodes CASSVGTLAKNIQYF. Combining the CDR3 with reference TRBV9 and TRBJ2-4 gives the whole variable domain DSGVTQTPKHLITATGQRVTLRCSPRSGDLSVYWYQQSLDQGLQFLIQYYNGEERAKGNILERFSAQQFPDLHSELNLSSLELGDSALYFCASSVGTLAKNIQYFGAGTRLSVL.

This clonotype was picked up a small number of times. V gene TRBV25-1 combines with J gene TRBJ2-7; 7 bases align to TRBD1. V shed 5 bases, J shed 4 bases, and the junction held 11 bases outside the gene matches. CDR1 and CDR2 (germline): MGHDK, SYGVNS. This CDR3 is built from 15 residues. The CDR3 region is CASSSQQGSYYEQYF. CDR3 nucleotide sequence: TGTGCCAGCAGTTCGCAACAGGGGTCCTATTACGAGCAGTACTTC.

The V and J genes are TRBV12-3 or TRBV12-4 and TRBJ2-7; D is uncertain. V shed 6 bases and J shed 7 bases, with 16 bases lying between them. The CDR3 consists of 13 residues. The chain's CDR3 is CASRPSSLTEQYF. DNA of the CDR3: TGTGCCAGCAGGCCCTCCTCCTTGACAGAGCAGTACTTC.

The chain couples TRBV5-4 to TRBJ2-7, with D perhaps matching TRBD1 (7 bases). The germline V gene has CDR1 SGHNT and CDR2 YYREEE (reference sequence). CDR3 length: 15 amino acids. Trimming pared 4 bases from V and 6 bases from J, leaving 20 bases between. The CDR3 DNA follows: TGTGCCAGCAGCCCATTGACAGGGCCAGCGGGCGAGCAGTACTTC. The encoded protein is CASSPLTGPAGEQYF.

This chain uses TRBV12-3 or TRBV12-4 with TRBJ1-1, with a tentative D call TRBD1 (6 bases). The CDR3 length is 13 residues. V was shortened by 7 bases and J by 11 bases, with 20 bases between the two germline ends. The CDR3 loop is CASIAHGGGVAFF. CDR3 coding DNA: TGTGCCAGCATCGCCCACGGAGGGGGGGTGGCTTTCTTT.

The V call is TRBV24-1, the J call TRBJ2-5; D may correspond to TRBD1 or TRBD2 (5 bases each). V lost 7 bases and J 4 bases, leaving 15 bases between the germline ends. CDR3 length equals 14 residues. The germline gives CDR1 KGHDR, CDR2 SFDVKD. The CDR3 protein is CATSRPGGGETQYF. The CDR3 coding sequence is TGTGCCACCAGCCGGCCGGGTGGGGGAGAGACCCAGTACTTC.

This sequence joins TRBV20-1 and TRBJ2-7, with 9 bases identical to TRBD1. The CDR3 covers 15 residues. Germline values: CDR1 DFQATT, CDR2 SNEGSKA (reference sequence). Trimming took 3 bases from V and 6 from J; bases not matched to a gene: 12. The CDR3: CSASEPGQGEFEQYF. The CDR3 DNA reads as TGCAGTGCTAGCGAACCGGGACAGGGAGAGTTCGAGCAGTACTTC.

This clonotype occurred a few times. The CDR3 protein is CASSRAELADGLADTQYF. The CDR3 nucleotides are TGTGCCAGCAGCCGAGCCGAACTAGCGGACGGTTTGGCAGATACGCAGTATTTT. The genes are TRBV11-2 and TRBJ2-3; the match to TRBD2 covers 8 bases. The J segment lost 4 bases and the V segment lost 5 bases, leaving 17 bases of the junction unmatched. Germline CDR1 is SGHAT and CDR2 is FQNNGV. CDR3 size: 18 residues.

The chain recombines TRBV6-1 with TRBJ2-7, with TRBD2 identical over 8 bases. Per the germline V gene, CDR1 is MNHNS and CDR2 is SASEGT. The CDR3 consists of 15 residues. J was trimmed by 0 bases and V by 5 bases; bases with no gene match: 6. The CDR3 DNA follows: TGTGCCAGCAGTAGCCCGGCGGGGGGCTCCTACGAGCAGTACTTC. This codes for CASSSPAGGSYEQYF.

This sequence joins TRBV12-3 or TRBV12-4 and TRBJ2-7, with a weak D call TRBD2 (6 bases). This CDR3 is 13 amino acids long. Trimming stripped 6 bases from V and 3 bases from J, with 12 bases between. DNA of the CDR3: TGTGCCAGCAGGCCAGCGGGCAACTACGAGCAGTACTTC. It yields the protein CASRPAGNYEQYF.

This clonotype has just a few counts. The chain links TRBV28 to TRBJ2-1; 14 bases fit TRBD2. After removal of 6 bases from V and 8 bases from J, the junction contained 6 bases not matched to a gene. This CDR3 is built from 15 residues. Germline-derived CDR1 and CDR2 are MDHEN and SYDVKM. CDR3: CASRKGLAGGYEQFF. Here the CDR3 DNA reads TGTGCCAGCAGAAAAGGACTAGCGGGGGGCTATGAGCAGTTCTTC.

This chain uses TRBV28 with TRBJ2-3, with D possibly matching TRBD1 (6 bases). Germline CDR1 reads MDHEN; CDR2 reads SYDVKM. The length of the CDR3 is 14 residues. V dropped 3 bases and J dropped 4 bases, with 11 bases sitting between them. The CDR3 region is CASSFGGGPDTQYF. CDR3 DNA sequence: TGTGCCAGCAGTTTCGGTGGGGGCCCAGATACGCAGTATTTT.

The J gene is TRBJ1-2, the V gene TRBV16, with D maybe TRBD1 (5 bases). Germline V gene lookup returns CDR1 KGHSY and CDR2 FQNENV. This CDR3 has 14 residues. V was pared by 0 bases and J by 4 bases, with 9 bases between. The CDR3 region has the DNA TGTGCCAGCAGCCAATCGGGGACTGGCTATGGCTACACCTTC. Amino acid sequence: CASSQSGTGYGYTF.